The entry below describes one TCR beta chain. The sample originates from a study of cytomegalovirus exposure and HLA in healthy donors. Measured with immunoSEQ multiplex PCR; TCRdb has only the in-frame clones, and not every one. The sample holds 71,000 or so clones, less than 95% seen once. CDR1 MGHRA and CDR2 YSYEKL come from the germline V gene. V was shortened by 1 base and J by 5 bases, with 11 bases between the two germline ends. CDR3 length: 15 amino acids. While the first cohort had about 610 subjects, the donors belonged to the separate validation cohort of over a hundred subjects. Sequencing was done on a sample of PBMCs. The receptor was derived from a woman younger than 30 in good health and CMV-seronegative. This chain links TRBV4-1 with TRBJ2-2; D is possibly TRBD1 (6 bases). CDR3: CASSQAGQATGELFF. The CDR3, as DNA: TGCGCCAGCAGCCAAGCGGGACAAGCTACCGGGGAGCTGTTTTTT.